One sample yielded the 8 T cell receptor beta chains listed below, sequenced in a study of CXCR3-negative and CXCR3-positive naive CD8 T cells. Libraries of TRB cDNA were made by 5' RACE and carried UMIs. TCRdb reprocessed the 5' RACE reads, keeping one entry per CDR3 protein, no DNA. The repertoire shows about 26,000 distinct CDR3 sequences; the top ten hold roughly 2.8%. The sequenced sample consisted of naive CXCR3- CD8+ T cells from blood. Subset: CD45RO-CCR7+CD27+CD95- naive CD8+ T cells lacking CXCR3 (TNR3-). The receptors originated from a human donor in good health. Some clones in this sample may be carry-over from other donors' samples.

The rearrangement joins TRBV21-1 to TRBJ2-1; no DNA is available, so the TRBD1 call from TCRdb remains unchecked. TRBV21-1 is a documented pseudogene. The CDR3 has 17 amino acids. CDR3 in amino acids: CASSKKRPRGIGNEQFF.

V usage is TRBV29-1 and J usage is TRBJ1-3; absent DNA, TCRdb's TRBD1 call cannot be checked. The CDR3 contains 13 residues. Germline values: CDR1 SQVTM, CDR2 ANQGSEA. CDR3 loop: CSVGGASGNTIYF.

The chain has TRBV7-9 and TRBJ1-4. Germline V gene lookup returns CDR1 SEHNR and CDR2 FQNEAQ (reference sequence). The CDR3 covers 12 residues. The CDR3 region is CASSILGEKLFF.

V is TRBV29-1 and J is TRBJ2-1. CDR1 and CDR2 from the germline V gene are SQVTM and ANQGSEA. The CDR3 extends over 12 amino acids. The CDR3 sequence is CSVEPRYNEQFF.

The rearrangement joins TRBV5-1 to TRBJ1-2; the TRBD1 assignment by TCRdb is unverifiable without DNA. The CDR3 covers 11 residues. CDR1 SGHRS and CDR2 YFSETQ come from the germline V gene. The chain's CDR3 is CASSLGGDYTF.

The chain is built from TRBV28 and TRBJ2-2. The length of the CDR3 is 11 residues. Germline V gene sequence: CDR1 MDHEN, CDR2 SYDVKM. CDR3 sequence reads: CASTRNGELFF.

V usage is TRBV20-1 and J usage is TRBJ1-2; TCRdb lists TRBD1, though no DNA is available to test this call. This CDR3 is built from 11 residues. CDR1 and CDR2 from the germline V gene are DFQATT and SNEGSKA (reference sequence). Here the CDR3 reads CSAPSGTGYTF.

The chain uses TRBV7-6 and TRBJ2-1; TCRdb picks TRBD2, but there is no DNA to check that call. Germline V gene lookup returns CDR1 SGHVS and CDR2 FNYEAQ. This CDR3 has 13 residues. The CDR3 spells CASSLEFSRAQIF.